Included here is one T cell receptor beta chain sequence, with context. Antigen: not known. The source of the sample is a study of blood T cells in healthy people across ages. Turning to the study itself: Template switching caught about one barcoded beta molecule for each two T cells. Regarding the study as a whole: The unknown donor CMV status may have confounded expanded clonotype changes. Using unsorted PBMCs precluded a conclusive naive versus antigen-experienced comparison.

The use of a sample-barcoded 5' primer and a J-beta primer mix characterized a second PCR of roughly 6 to 11 cycles. Tagging of each cDNA molecule was performed by a template-switch adaptor with 12 random nucleotides. MiXCR, applied by TCRdb to the 5' RACE reads, yields one record per CDR3 protein. The sample yields 800,000 or so distinct CDR3 sequences, about 62% seen once. Germline V gives CDR1 SGHTA, CDR2 FQGNSA. Trimming at V came to 0 bases and at J to 4 bases, leaving 8 bases not matched to a gene. The CDR3 length is 16 residues. The chain couples TRBV7-2 to TRBJ1-1; 7 nucleotides agree with TRBD1. Sequenced material: blood. The receptor was derived from a man aged 25-45 years in good health. The CDR3 DNA follows: TGTGCCAGCAGCTTAGCGCTGGTGGCAGGGGGCACTGAAGCTTTCTTT. Translating gives CASSLALVAGGTEAFF.